These T cell receptor beta chains were read from a single sample in a study of T cell clones after liver transplantation. Using immunoSEQ multiplex PCR, the repertoire was profiled, and TCRdb retains in-frame clones only, with some absent. The sample has fewer than 65,000 clones, less than 75% seen once. The input for sequencing was CD4+ T cells from blood, taken at the 22-month timepoint. All receptors derive from a human patient who received a liver transplant. Some T cells may be transferred from the graft donor. CDR3s include the opening cysteine and the closing phenylalanine or tryptophan. Each record gives: V gene, CDR3 length, J gene, D gene, CDR3 DNA, CDR3 protein. D genes are given only for firm matches.

>TRBV6-4|13|TRBJ1-4|NA
TGTGCCAGCAGTAAGGACCCTAATGAAAAACTGTTTTTT
CASSKDPNEKLFF
>TRBV28|16|TRBJ2-2|NA
TGTGCCAGCAGTTTGGCACAGATGGCGAACACCGGGGAGCTGTTTTTT
CASSLAQMANTGELFF
>TRBV2|13|TRBJ1-2|NA
TGTGCCAGCAGTACAACACCTAACTATGGCTACACCTTC
CASSTTPNYGYTF
>TRBV6-5|13|TRBJ2-7|NA
TGTGCCAGCAGTTACCCTCCTTTGTACGAGCAGTACTTC
CASSYPPLYEQYF
>TRBV29-1|16|TRBJ2-3|TRBD1
TGCAGCGTTGAACTCAGGGACAGGTGGTCGTCAGATACGCAGTATTTT
CSVELRDRWSSDTQYF
>TRBV7-3|13|TRBJ2-7|NA
TGTGCCAGCAGCTTAGCACAGGGAAACGAGCAGTACTTC
CASSLAQGNEQYF
>TRBV10-3|14|TRBJ1-3|NA
TGTGCCATCAAAGCAGCACTCGCGGGAAACACCATATATTTT
CAIKAALAGNTIYF
>TRBV5-6|13|TRBJ2-7|NA
TGTGCCAGCAGCAGCCTCTCCGTCTACGAGCAGTACTTC
CASSSLSVYEQYF
>TRBV20-1|10|TRBJ1-1|NA
TGCAGTGTGAGGGCTGCTGAAGCTTTCTTT
CSVRAAEAFF
>TRBV9|14|TRBJ1-4|TRBD1
TGTGCCAGCAGCGCGGGACAGGGGTCTGAAAAACTGTTTTTT
CASSAGQGSEKLFF